Below, 2 T cell receptor beta chains from the same sample are listed, as sequenced in a study of shared clonotypes between healthy human individuals. Sequenced by immunoSEQ multiplex PCR; TCRdb stores in-frame clones only, minus some. The table records millions of clones, around nine tenths of them present only once. The specimen sequenced was naive CD4+ T cells sorted from blood. The sample's subset: CD45RA+ positively selected. These receptors all stem from a man between 18 and 29 years old in good health.

The J gene is TRBJ2-3, the V gene TRBV5-1, with D possibly TRBD2 on 6 matching bases. In germline, CDR1 is SGHRS, CDR2 YFSETQ. V lost 0 bases and J 6 bases, leaving 11 bases between the germline ends. The CDR3 length is 14 residues. CDR3 loop: CASSLAGGMDTQYF. The CDR3 region has the DNA TGCGCCAGCAGCTTGGCAGGCGGGATGGATACGCAGTATTTT.

A note on this clone: The junction does not match germline at one end; this may be a read error. CDR3 DNA: TGCGCCAGCAGCCCCCGCCGGGAATCGGGCAATCAGTCCCAGCATTTT. This sequence encodes CASSPRRESGNQSQHF. V and J are TRBV5-1 and TRBJ1-5; D remains unclear. The CDR3 totals 16 residues. The V gene's germline CDR1 is SGHRS and CDR2 YFSETQ.